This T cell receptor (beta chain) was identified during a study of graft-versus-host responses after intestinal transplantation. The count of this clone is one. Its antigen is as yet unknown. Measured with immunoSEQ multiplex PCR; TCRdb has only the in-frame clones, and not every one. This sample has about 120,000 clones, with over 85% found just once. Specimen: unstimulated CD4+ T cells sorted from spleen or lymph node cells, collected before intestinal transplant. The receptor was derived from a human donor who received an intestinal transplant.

The CDR3 is CASSFRVGGADYGYTF. In nucleotides, the CDR3 is TGCGCCAGCAGCTTTCGTGTCGGGGGCGCTGACTATGGCTACACCTTC. The rearrangement uses TRBV5-1 and TRBJ1-2, with a possible D match to TRBD1 (6 bases). CDR3 size: 16 residues. V was shortened by 2 bases and J by 3 bases, with 17 bases between the two germline ends. Germline V gene data show CDR1 as SGHRS and CDR2 as YFSETQ.